This T cell receptor beta chain was obtained from a study of T cell responses to AZD1222 COVID-19 vaccine. Study overall: Second-dose groups at about 4 or about 12 weeks were pooled.

Whole-study results and caveats: The number of AZD1222 recipients seropositive at baseline was only six. Targets within unmutated variant regions were reportedly found for nearly half of spike-specific TCRs. Spike was spanned by vaccine-associated CD4 TCRs, with dominance at 160-218 and 743-854.

Germline V gene lookup returns CDR1 SGDLS and CDR2 YYNGEE. Trimming left V 0 bases short and J 1 base short, with 11 bases between. This CDR3 comprises 16 residues. Assay: immunoSEQ multiplex PCR; the TCRdb copy retains only in-frame clones and omits some. The sample carries 100,000 to 150,000 clones, 92% recorded once. A word on this clone: Its antigen is undetermined.

This specimen was peripheral blood, taken on day 0 of AZD1222 vaccination. This TCR was recovered from an adult in good health. V gene TRBV9 combines with J gene TRBJ2-4; D not resolved. The CDR3 protein is CASSVASGMAKNIQYF. The DNA of the CDR3 is TGTGCCAGCAGCGTAGCCAGTGGCATGGCCAAAAACATTCAGTACTTC.